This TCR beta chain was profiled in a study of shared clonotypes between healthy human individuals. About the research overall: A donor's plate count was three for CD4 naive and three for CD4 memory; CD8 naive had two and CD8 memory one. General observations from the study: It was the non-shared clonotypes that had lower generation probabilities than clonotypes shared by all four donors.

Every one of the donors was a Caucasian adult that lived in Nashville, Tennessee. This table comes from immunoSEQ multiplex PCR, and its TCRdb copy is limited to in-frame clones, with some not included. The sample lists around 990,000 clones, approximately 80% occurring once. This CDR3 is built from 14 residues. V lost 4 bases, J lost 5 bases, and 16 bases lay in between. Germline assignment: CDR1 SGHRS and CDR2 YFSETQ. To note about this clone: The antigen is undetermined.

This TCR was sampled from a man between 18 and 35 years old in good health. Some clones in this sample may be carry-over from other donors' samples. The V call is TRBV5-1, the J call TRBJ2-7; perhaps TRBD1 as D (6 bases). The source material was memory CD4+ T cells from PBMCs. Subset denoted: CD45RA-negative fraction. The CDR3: CASSRGGQIDEQYF. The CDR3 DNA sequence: TGCGCCAGCAGCAGGGGCGGACAGATCGACGAGCAGTACTTC. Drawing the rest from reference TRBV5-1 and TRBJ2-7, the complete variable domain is KAGVTQTPRYLIKTRGQQVTLSCSPISGHRSVSWYQQTPGQGLQFLFEYFSETQRNKGNFPGRFSGRQFSNSRSEMNVSTLELGDSALYLCASSRGGQIDEQYFGPGTRLTVT.